Reported below is one T cell receptor beta chain. This sample is drawn from a study of blood T cell repertoires in COVID-19. Across the whole study: Sources were T cells, B-cell-depleted T cells, or PBMCs; the material itself was cDNA or gDNA.

The V segment lost 3 bases and the J segment 8 bases; nucleotides outside the gene matches: 11. Germline lookup yields CDR1 SQVTM and CDR2 ANQGSEA. This CDR3 contains 15 residues. In the authors' methods: By means of reference gene primer amplification, nucleated cell counts were estimated. Generated by immunoSEQ multiplex PCR, the TCRdb table keeps only in-frame clones and is missing some. V and J calls and clone size are those listed in that table; D and trimming were worked out from the DNA. The sample has over 200,000 clones; around 87% are singletons. The TCR sequence derives from a woman younger than 45 who had recovered from COVID-19. The sequenced sample consisted of peripheral blood. The J gene is TRBJ2-1, the V gene TRBV29-1, with 9 bases that match TRBD2. CDR3 DNA: TGCAGCGTTGAGAATCTAGAGCGGGGGGTCGATGAGCAGTTCTTC. This translates into CSVENLERGVDEQFF.